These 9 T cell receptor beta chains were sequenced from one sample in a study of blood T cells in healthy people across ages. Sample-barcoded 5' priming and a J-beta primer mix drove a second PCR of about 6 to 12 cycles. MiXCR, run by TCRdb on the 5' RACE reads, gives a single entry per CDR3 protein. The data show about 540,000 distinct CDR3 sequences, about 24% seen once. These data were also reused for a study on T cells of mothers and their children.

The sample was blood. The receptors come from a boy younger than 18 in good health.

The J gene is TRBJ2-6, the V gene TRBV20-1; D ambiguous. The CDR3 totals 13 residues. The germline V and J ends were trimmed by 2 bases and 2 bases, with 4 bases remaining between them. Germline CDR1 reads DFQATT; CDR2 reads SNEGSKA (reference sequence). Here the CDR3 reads CSARNAGANVLTF. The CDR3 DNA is TGCAGTGCTAGAAACGCTGGGGCCAACGTCCTGACTTTC.

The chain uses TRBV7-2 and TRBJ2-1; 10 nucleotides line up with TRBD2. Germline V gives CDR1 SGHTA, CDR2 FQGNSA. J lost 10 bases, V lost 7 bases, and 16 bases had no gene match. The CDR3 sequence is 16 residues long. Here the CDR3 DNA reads TGTGCCAGCACCAGAACCACTAGCGGGGCCTACAGGGAGCAGTTCTTC. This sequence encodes CASTRTTSGAYREQFF.

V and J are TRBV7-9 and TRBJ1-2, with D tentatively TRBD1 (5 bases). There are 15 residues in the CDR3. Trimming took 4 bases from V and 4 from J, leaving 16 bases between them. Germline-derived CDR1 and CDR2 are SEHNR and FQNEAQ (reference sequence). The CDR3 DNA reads TGTGCCAGCAGCTCGCCAGGGTCTGACCTCTATGGCTACACCTTC. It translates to CASSSPGSDLYGYTF.

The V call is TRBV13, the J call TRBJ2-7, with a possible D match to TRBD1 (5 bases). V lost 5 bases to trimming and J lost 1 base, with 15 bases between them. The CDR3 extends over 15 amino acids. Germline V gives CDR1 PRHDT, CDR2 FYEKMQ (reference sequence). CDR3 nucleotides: TGTGCCAGCAGCCACGAGACCGACAGTTCCTACGAGCAGTACTTC. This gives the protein CASSHETDSSYEQYF.

In nucleotides, the CDR3 is TGTGCCAGCAGCTTAATTTCCGGGACAGGGGGGGATACGCAGTATTTT. This encodes CASSLISGTGGDTQYF. The V and J genes are TRBV7-2 and TRBJ2-3; 11 nucleotides align to TRBD1. The CDR3 is 16 residues long. The ends lost 2 bases at V and 6 bases at J; junction bases unmatched: 7. Germline CDR1 is SGHTA and CDR2 is FQGNSA.

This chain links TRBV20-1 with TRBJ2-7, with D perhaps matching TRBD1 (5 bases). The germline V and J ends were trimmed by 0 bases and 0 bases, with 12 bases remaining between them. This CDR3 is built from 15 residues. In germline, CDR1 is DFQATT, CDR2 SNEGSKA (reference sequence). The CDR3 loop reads CSAREWGTNSYEQYF. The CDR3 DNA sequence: TGCAGTGCTAGAGAATGGGGCACCAACTCCTACGAGCAGTACTTC.

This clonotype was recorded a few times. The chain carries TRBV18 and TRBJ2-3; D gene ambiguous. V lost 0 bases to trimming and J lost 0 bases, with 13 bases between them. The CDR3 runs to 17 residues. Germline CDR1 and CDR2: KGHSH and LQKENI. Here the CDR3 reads CASSPPSWTASTDTQYF. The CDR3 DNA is TGTGCCAGCTCACCACCTAGCTGGACGGCTAGCACAGATACGCAGTATTTT.

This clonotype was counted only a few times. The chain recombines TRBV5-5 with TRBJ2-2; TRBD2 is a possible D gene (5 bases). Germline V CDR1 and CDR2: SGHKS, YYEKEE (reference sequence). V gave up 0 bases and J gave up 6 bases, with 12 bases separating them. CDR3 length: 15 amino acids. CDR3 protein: CASSLGGPWAGELFF. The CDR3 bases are TGTGCCAGCAGCTTGGGAGGGCCTTGGGCCGGGGAGCTGTTTTTT. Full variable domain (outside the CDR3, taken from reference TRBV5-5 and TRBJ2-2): DAGVTQSPTHLIKTRGQQVTLRCSPISGHKSVSWYQQVLGQGPQFIFQYYEKEERGRGNFPDRFSARQFPNYSSELNVNALLLGDSALYLCASSLGGPWAGELFFGEGSRLTVL.

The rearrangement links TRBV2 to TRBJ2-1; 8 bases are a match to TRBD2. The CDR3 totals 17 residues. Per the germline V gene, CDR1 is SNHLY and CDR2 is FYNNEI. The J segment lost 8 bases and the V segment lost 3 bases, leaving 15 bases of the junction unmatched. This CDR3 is CASSDPIRRGADDEQFF. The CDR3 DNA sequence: TGTGCCAGCAGTGACCCTATCCGGCGGGGGGCCGACGATGAGCAGTTCTTC.